The sequence of this TCR beta chain was determined in a study of T cell changes during pregnancy in multiple sclerosis. Germline assignment: CDR1 MNHNY and CDR2 SVGAGI (reference sequence). The CDR3 runs to 12 residues. V dropped 9 bases and J dropped 0 bases, with 7 bases sitting between them. Generated by immunoSEQ multiplex PCR, the TCRdb table keeps only in-frame clones and is missing some. This sample has approximately 57,000 clones; around 92% occur once, and the top ten carry nearly 0.2%. This TCR was recovered from a female donor with multiple sclerosis, enrolled in a pregnancy study. The V call is TRBV6-6, the J call TRBJ2-3; D unclear. Material: CD4+ T cells from peripheral blood mononuclear cells, obtained in the second trimester of pregnancy. The CDR3 sequence is CASTTSTDTQYF. As DNA, the CDR3 is TGTGCCAGTACGACTAGCACAGATACGCAGTATTTT.